Listed below are T cell receptor beta chains from one sample, sequenced in a study of cytomegalovirus exposure and HLA in healthy donors. The method was immunoSEQ multiplex PCR; TCRdb's version includes in-frame clones alone and lacks a portion of them. The sample yields hundreds of thousands of clones, approximately 80% seen once. The sequencing sample was made of PBMCs. The receptor source for this set is a woman in her 30s in good health and CMV-seropositive. Each CDR3 is given with its conserved first and last residue. The order of the fields is clone size, V gene, D gene, CDR3 protein. A D gene is named only where the DNA matches it firmly. Expanded clones get a size class; other rows say once, few or many, or leave the size out.

>.|TRBV29-1|.
CSATGRLYNEQFF
>.|TRBV5-1|TRBD2
CASERTSGSNEQFF
>.|TRBV11-2|.
CASSPQGVGQETQYF
>.|TRBV19|.
CASTLASVGGELFF
>.|TRBV6-1|.
CASSELTGTGEQFF
>once|TRBV28|.
CASNQDRALDGYTF
>.|TRBV30|.
CAWSVLAPETQYF
>.|TRBV14|.
CASSQEWGPRGNGYTF
>.|TRBV7-7|.
CASSLEARTQETQYF
>.|TRBV9|TRBD2
CASSSRAGGPTDTQYF
>.|TRBV27|.
CASSLYWGRGSPYNEQFF
>.|TRBV11-3|.
CASSPQWDTEAFF
>once|TRBV6-5|TRBD1
CASSRTGVGNQPQHF
>.|TRBV30|TRBD2
CAWREVAGGSSYEQYF
>few|TRBV16|.
CASRPGLTEAFF
>.|TRBV10-3|.
CAISESGSYTF
>.|TRBV29-1|TRBD1
CSAYPRDSNNEQFF
>.|TRBV2|.
CASSLGMQETQYF
>.|TRBV11-2|TRBD2
CASSLNQASGSGETQYF
>once|TRBV19|.
CASSIERGSYEQYF
>.|TRBV29-1|TRBD1
CSILPHRGYQETQYF
>.|TRBV13|TRBD2
CANSPAGGDNEQFF
>once|TRBV28|TRBD2
CASKSEREDDNEQFF
>.|TRBV27|.
CASSLYHGTEAFF
>.|TRBV15|TRBD1
CATSRDRTGGETQYF
>.|TRBV10-3|.
CAISEPAGTNSYEQYF
>.|TRBV29-1|.
CSVQGMDGYTF
>.|TRBV6-6|TRBD1
CASSPLTGLSSYGYTF
>.|TRBV30|.
CAWKGRSLEQYF
>.|TRBV7-8|.
CASSLHTDTQYF
>.|TRBV9|.
CASSATPFEKLFF
>.|TRBV30|.
CAWSPSNTEAFF
>.|TRBV9|.
CASSLAQRTDTQYF
>.|TRBV2|.
CASRRSGVMNTEAFF
>.|TRBV30|.
CAWSPREGPYNEQFF
>.|TRBV28|.
CASSPGDKDEAFF
>.|TRBV19|.
CASTDRQNEKLFF
>.|TRBV9|TRBD2
CASSSSGGAYEQYF
>.|TRBV6-6|.
CASSSGTGADTQYF
>.|TRBV6-5|.
CASRQGYSNQPQHF
>.|TRBV25-1|.
CASSTLDTNQPQHF
>.|TRBV4-1|.
CASSQDIAAIQYF